What follows is one TCR beta chain and its context. There are 13 residues in the CDR3. The ends were cut back, 2 bases at V and 5 bases at J, with 8 bases in the middle. Per germline, CDR1 MGHRA and CDR2 YSYEKL. The Seattle patients joined while their infection was active and were tracked longitudinally afterward. This record belongs to a study of blood T cell repertoires in COVID-19. Study context: Acute and convalescent COVID-19 specimens originated in the United States, Italy and Spain. PBMCs, B-cell-depleted T cells, or T cells provided the cDNA or gDNA that made up the material.

Study processing details: For nucleated cells, counts were estimated from reference gene primer amplification. Sequencing used immunoSEQ multiplex PCR; TCRdb keeps in-frame clones, though not all of them. The DNA gave D and trimming, while V, J and clone size come from that table. This sample yields around 370,000 clones, of which almost 90% are seen a single time; around 6.6% belongs to the top ten. This receptor was obtained from a woman aged 70-85 years with COVID-19, enrolled during active disease. The chain combines TRBV4-1 with TRBJ2-3, with D possibly being TRBD1 (5 bases). Sequenced: peripheral blood. The CDR3 is CASSQTREDTQYF. DNA for the CDR3: TGCGCCAGCAGCCAAACCAGGGAAGATACGCAGTATTTT.